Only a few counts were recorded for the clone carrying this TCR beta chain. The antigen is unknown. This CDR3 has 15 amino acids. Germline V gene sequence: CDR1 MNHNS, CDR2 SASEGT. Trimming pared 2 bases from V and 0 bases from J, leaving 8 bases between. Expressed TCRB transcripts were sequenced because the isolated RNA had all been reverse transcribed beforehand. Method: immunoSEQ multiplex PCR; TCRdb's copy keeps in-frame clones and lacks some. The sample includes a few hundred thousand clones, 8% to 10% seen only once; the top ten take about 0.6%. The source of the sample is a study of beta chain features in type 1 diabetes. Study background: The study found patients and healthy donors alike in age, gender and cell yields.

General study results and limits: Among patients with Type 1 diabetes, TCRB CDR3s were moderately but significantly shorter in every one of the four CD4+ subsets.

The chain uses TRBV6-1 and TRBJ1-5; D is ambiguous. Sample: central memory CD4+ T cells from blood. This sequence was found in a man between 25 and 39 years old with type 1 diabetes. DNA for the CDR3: TGTGCCAGCAGTGAAAATCTTTATAGCAATCAGCCCCAGCATTTT. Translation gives CASSENLYSNQPQHF.